Sequencing of this T cell receptor (beta chain) was carried out in a study of shared clonotypes between healthy human individuals. Study observations and caveats: Compared with memory subsets, naive subsets generally had larger estimated richness. Rarefaction analysis demonstrated incomplete sorted-subset sequencing notwithstanding large depth. Against clonotypes common to all four donors, non-shared ones had lower generation probabilities.

On this clone itself: Its antigen remains unknown.

None of the donors, who were healthy HIV-negative adults, had recently had acute infections or vaccinations. Produced via immunoSEQ multiplex PCR; TCRdb's table is partial and in-frame only. This sample has 400,000 to 600,000 clones, with around 95% found just once. This CDR3 is 11 amino acids long. The germline CDR1 and CDR2 sequences are SQVTM and ANQGSEA. V lost 7 bases to trimming and J lost 1 base, with 5 bases between them. This clonotype originated in a woman aged 25 to 39 in good health. V gene TRBV29-1 combines with J gene TRBJ2-1; D is uncertain. Sequencing was performed on naive CD4+ T cells sorted from blood. Subset described: CD45RA+ positively selected. Written as DNA, the CDR3 is TGCAGCGCTAGGTCCTACAATGAGCAGTTCTTC. Its protein is CSARSYNEQFF.